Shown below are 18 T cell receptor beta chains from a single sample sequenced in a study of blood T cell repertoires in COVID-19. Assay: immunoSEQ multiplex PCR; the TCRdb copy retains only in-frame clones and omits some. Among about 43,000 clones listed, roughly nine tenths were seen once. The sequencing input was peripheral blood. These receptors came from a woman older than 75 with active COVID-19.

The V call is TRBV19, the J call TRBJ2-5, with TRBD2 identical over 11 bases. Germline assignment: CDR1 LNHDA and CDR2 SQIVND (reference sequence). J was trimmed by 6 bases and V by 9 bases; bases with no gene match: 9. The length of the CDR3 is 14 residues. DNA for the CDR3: TGTGCCAGCGGTAGCGGGGGGGCTATGAAGACCCAGTACTTC. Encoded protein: CASGSGGAMKTQYF.

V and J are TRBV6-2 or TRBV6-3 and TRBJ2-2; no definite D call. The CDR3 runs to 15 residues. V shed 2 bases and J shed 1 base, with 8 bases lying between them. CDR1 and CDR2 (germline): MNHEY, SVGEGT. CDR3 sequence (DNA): TGTGCCAGCAGTTACCGAGCCGTGAACACCGGGGAGCTGTTTTTT. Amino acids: CASSYRAVNTGELFF.

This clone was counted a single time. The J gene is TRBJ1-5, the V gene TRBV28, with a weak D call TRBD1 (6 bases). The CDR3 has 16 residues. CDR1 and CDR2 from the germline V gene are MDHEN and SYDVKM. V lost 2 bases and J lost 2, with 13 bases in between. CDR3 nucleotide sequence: TGTGCCAGCAGTTTACTACAGGGCTTTGGCAATCAGCCCCAGCATTTT. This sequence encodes CASSLLQGFGNQPQHF.

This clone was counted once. In nucleotides, the CDR3 is TGCGCCAGCGGAAAAGGGGGTAGCGAGGAAAAACTGTTTTTT. Its translation: CASGKGGSEEKLFF. The chain is built from TRBV5-1 and TRBJ1-4; D possibly corresponds to TRBD1 (6 bases). The V end was cut by 7 bases, the J end by 8 bases, with 18 bases between. CDR3 length: 14 residues. Germline V gene sequence: CDR1 SGHRS, CDR2 YFSETQ.

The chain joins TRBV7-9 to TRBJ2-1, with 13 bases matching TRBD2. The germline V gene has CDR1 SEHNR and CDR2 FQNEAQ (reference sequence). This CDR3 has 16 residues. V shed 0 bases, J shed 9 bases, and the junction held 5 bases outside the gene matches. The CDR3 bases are TGTGCCAGCAGCTTAGCCTCTTGGACTAGCGGGGGTGAGCAGTTCTTC. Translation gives CASSLASWTSGGEQFF.

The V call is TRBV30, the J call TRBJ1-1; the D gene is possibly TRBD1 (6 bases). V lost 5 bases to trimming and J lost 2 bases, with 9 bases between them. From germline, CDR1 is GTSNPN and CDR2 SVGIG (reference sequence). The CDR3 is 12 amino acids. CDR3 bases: TGTGCCTGGGGACAGTTCAACACTGAAGCTTTCTTT. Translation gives CAWGQFNTEAFF.

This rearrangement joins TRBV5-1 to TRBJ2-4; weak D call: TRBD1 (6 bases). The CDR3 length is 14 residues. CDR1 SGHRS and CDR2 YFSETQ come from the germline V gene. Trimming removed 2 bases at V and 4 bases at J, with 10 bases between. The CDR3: CASSFGQQKNIQYF. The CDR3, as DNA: TGCGCCAGCAGCTTCGGACAGCAGAAAAACATTCAGTACTTC. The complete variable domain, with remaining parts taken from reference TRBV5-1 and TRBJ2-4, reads KAGVTQTPRYLIKTRGQQVTLSCSPISGHRSVSWYQQTPGQGLQFLFEYFSETQRNKGNFPGRFSGRQFSNSRSEMNVSTLELGDSALYLCASSFGQQKNIQYFGAGTRLSVL.

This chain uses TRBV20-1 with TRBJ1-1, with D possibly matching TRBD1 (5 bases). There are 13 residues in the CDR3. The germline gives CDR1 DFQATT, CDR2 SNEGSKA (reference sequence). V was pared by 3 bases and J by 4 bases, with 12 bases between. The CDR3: CSASAFQGTEAFF. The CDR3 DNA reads TGCAGTGCTAGTGCCTTTCAGGGCACTGAAGCTTTCTTT.

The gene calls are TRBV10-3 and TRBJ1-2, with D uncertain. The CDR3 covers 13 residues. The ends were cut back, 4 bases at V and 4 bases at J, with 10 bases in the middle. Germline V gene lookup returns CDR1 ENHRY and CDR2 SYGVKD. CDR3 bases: TGTGCCATCAGTGCCGACAACCGCTATGGCTACACCTTC. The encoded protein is CAISADNRYGYTF.

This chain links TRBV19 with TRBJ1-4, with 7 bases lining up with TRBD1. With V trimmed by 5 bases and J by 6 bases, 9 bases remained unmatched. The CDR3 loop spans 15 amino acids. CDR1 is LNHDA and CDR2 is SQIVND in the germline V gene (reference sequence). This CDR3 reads CASSPLRQGDEKLFF. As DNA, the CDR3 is TGTGCCAGTAGTCCGCTCAGGCAGGGGGATGAAAAACTGTTTTTT.

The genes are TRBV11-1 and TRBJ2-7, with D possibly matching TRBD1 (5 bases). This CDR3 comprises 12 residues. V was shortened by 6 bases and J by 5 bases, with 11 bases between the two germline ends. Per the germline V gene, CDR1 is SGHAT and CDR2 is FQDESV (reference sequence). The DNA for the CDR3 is TGTGCCAGCAGTCCCGACAGAGACGAGCAGTACTTC. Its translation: CASSPDRDEQYF.

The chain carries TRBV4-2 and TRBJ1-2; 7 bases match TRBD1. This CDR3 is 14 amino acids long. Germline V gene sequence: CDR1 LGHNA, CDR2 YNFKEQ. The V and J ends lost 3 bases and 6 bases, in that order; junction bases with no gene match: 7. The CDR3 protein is CASSHQTGLDGYTF. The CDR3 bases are TGTGCCAGCAGCCATCAGACAGGGCTGGATGGCTACACCTTC.

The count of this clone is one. In nucleotides, the CDR3 is TGTGCCATCAGTGGGGACTTGGGACAGGGGGCCTTCGAGCAGTACTTC. As protein: CAISGDLGQGAFEQYF. The chain uses TRBV10-3 and TRBJ2-7, with TRBD1 matching 12 bases. The CDR3 covers 16 residues. V lost 4 bases to trimming and J lost 6 bases; unmatched junction nucleotides: 10. CDR1 and CDR2 from the germline V gene are ENHRY and SYGVKD.

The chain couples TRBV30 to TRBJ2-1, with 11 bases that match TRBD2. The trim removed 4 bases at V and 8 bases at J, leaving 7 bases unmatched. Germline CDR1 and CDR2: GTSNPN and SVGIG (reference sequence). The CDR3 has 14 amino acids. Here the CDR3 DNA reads TGTGCCTGGAAAAATAGCGGGGGGGTTTATGAGCAGTTCTTC. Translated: CAWKNSGGVYEQFF.

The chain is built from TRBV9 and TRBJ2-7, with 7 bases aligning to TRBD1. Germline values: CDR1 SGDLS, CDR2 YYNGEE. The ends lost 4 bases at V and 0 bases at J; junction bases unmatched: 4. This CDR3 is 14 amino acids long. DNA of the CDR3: TGTGCCAGCAGCTCGGACAGGAGCTCCTACGAGCAGTACTTC. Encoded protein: CASSSDRSSYEQYF. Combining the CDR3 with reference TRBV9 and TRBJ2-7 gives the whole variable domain DSGVTQTPKHLITATGQRVTLRCSPRSGDLSVYWYQQSLDQGLQFLIQYYNGEERAKGNILERFSAQQFPDLHSELNLSSLELGDSALYFCASSSDRSSYEQYFGPGTRLTVT.

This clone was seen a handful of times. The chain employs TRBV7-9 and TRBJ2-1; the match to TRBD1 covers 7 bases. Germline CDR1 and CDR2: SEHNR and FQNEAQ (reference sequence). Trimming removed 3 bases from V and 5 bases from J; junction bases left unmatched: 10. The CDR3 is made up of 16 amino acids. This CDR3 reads CASSFSTGADHNEQFF. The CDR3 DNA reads TGTGCCAGCAGCTTTAGTACAGGGGCGGATCACAATGAGCAGTTCTTC.

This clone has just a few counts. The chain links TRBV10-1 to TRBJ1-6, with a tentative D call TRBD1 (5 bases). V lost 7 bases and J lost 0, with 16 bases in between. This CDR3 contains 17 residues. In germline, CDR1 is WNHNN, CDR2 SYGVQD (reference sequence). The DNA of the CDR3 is TGCGCCAGCACAGGTCCCGTCCAGGGCTCCTATAATTCACCCCTCCACTTT. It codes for CASTGPVQGSYNSPLHF.

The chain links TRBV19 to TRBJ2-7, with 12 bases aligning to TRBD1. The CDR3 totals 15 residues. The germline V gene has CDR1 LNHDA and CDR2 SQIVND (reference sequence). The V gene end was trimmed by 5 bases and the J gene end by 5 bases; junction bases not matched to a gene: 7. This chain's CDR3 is CASSGSGTGGHEQYF. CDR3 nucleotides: TGTGCCAGTAGTGGGTCCGGGACAGGGGGCCACGAGCAGTACTTC.